This T cell receptor (beta chain) was captured in a study of T cell repertoires in cytomegalovirus infection. Study-wide background: Carrying CMV and the relevant HLA type showed in public TCR beta signatures.

Deletions cut 2 bases from V and 3 bases from J, with 14 bases between. Germline V gene sequence: CDR1 DFQATT, CDR2 SNEGSKA (reference sequence). This CDR3 is built from 15 residues. TCRdb re-called the reads through MiXCR, storing one row per CDR3 protein. The table lists 200,000 or so distinct CDR3 sequences, roughly 28% of them singletons. What was sequenced was PBMCs. This clonotype originated in a human donor in good health (CMV status not recorded). Some clones in this sample may be carry-over from other donors' samples. The rearrangement links TRBV20-1 to TRBJ1-3; TRBD1 might be the D (5 bases). CDR3 DNA sequence: TGCAGTGCTAGACCGACAGTGGACCTTGGAAACACCATATATTTT. Translation: CSARPTVDLGNTIYF.